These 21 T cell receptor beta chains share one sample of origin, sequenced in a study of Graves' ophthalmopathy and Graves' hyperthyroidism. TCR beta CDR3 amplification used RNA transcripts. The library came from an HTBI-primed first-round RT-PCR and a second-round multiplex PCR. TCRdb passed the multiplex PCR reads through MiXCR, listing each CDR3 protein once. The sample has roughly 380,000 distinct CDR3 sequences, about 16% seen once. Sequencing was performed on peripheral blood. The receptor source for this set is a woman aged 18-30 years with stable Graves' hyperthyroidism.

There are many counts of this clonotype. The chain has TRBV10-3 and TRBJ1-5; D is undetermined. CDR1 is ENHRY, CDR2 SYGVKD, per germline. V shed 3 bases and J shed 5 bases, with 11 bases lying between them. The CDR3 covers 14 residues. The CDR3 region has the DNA TGTGCCATCAGTGAAATGCCCTCGTATCAGCCCCAGCATTTT. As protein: CAISEMPSYQPQHF.

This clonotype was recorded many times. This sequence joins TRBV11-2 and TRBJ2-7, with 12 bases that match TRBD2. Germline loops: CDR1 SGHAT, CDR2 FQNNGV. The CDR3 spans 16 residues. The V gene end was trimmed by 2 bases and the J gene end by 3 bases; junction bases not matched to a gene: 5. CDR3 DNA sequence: TGTGCCAGCAGCTTAAGGCCTAGCGGGGGGGTCTACGAGCAGTACTTC. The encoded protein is CASSLRPSGGVYEQYF.

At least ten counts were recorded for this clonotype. CDR3 loop: CSASTLNLTYEQYF. The CDR3 region has the DNA TGCAGTGCTAGTACGTTGAACCTTACCTACGAGCAGTACTTC. This chain connects TRBV20-1 to TRBJ2-7; D uncertain. Germline V gives CDR1 DFQATT, CDR2 SNEGSKA (reference sequence). Trimming left V 3 bases short and J 2 bases short, with 14 bases between. The CDR3 runs to 14 residues.

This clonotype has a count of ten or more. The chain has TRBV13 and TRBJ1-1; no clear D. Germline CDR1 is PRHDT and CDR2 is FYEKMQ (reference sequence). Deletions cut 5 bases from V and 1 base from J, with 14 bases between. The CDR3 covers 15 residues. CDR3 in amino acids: CASSPRNSGNTEAFF. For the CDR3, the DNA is TGTGCCAGCAGCCCCAGAAACTCGGGGAACACTGAAGCTTTCTTT.

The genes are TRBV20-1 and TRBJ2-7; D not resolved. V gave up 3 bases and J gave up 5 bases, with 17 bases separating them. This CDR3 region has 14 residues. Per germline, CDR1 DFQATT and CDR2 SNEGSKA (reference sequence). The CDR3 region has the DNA TGCAGTGCTAGTGATGGGCTAGTGATGAACGAGCAGTACTTC. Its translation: CSASDGLVMNEQYF.

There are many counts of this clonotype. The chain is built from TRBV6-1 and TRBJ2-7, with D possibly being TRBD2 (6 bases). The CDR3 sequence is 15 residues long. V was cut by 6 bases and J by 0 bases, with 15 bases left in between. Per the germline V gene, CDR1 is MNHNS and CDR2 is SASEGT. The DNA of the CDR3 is TGTGCCAGCAGCTCCCCCGGGACTGGCTCCTACGAGCAGTACTTC. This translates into CASSSPGTGSYEQYF.

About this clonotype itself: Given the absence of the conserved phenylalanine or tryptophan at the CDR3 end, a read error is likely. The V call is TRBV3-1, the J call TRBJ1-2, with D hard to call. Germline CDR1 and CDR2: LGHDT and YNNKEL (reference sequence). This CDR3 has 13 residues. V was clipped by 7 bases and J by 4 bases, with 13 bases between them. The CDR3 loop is CASNQASSYGYTY. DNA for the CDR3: TGTGCCAGCAATCAGGCTTCCTCCTATGGCTACACCTAC.

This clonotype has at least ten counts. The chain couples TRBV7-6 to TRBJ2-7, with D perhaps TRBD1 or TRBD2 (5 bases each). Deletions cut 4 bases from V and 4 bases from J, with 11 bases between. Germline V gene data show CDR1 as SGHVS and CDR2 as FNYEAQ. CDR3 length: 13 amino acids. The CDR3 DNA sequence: TGTGCCAGCAGCTCCGAGGGGCGATACGAGCAGTACTTC. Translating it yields CASSSEGRYEQYF.

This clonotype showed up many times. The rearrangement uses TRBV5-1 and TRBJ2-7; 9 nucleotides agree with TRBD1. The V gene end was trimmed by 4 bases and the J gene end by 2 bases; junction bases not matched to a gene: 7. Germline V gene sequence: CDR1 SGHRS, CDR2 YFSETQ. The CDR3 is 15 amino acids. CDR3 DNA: TGCGCCAGCAGCCCTGGACAGGGGCCTCCCTACGAGCAGTACTTC. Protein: CASSPGQGPPYEQYF.

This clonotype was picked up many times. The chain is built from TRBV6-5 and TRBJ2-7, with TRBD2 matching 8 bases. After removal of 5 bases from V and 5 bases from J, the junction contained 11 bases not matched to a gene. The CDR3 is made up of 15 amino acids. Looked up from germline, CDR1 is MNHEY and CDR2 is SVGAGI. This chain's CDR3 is CASSQNRAAGDEQYF. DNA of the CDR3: TGTGCCAGCAGTCAGAACCGGGCAGCGGGGGACGAGCAGTACTTC.

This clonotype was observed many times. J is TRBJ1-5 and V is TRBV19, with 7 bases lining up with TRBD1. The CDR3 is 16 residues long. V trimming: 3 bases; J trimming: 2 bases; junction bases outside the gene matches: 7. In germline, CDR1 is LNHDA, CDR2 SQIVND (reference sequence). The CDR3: CASSMARGAGNQPQHF. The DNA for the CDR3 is TGTGCCAGTAGTATGGCCAGGGGGGCGGGCAATCAGCCCCAGCATTTT.

CDR3 nucleotides: TGTGCCAGCAAAAACAGGGGGAATCAGCCCCAGCATTTT. This sequence encodes CASKNRGNQPQHF. This sequence joins TRBV2 and TRBJ1-5; 8 bases line up with TRBD1. Trimming took 7 bases from V and 4 from J; bases not matched to a gene: 3. The germline gives CDR1 SNHLY, CDR2 FYNNEI. The CDR3 loop spans 13 amino acids.

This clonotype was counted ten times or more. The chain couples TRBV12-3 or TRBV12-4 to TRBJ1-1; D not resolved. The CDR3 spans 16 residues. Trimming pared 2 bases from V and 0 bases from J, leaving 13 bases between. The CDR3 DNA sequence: TGTGCCAGCAGTTTAAGGCCGGCACGGGTGAACACTGAAGCTTTCTTT. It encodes CASSLRPARVNTEAFF.

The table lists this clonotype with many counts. The CDR3 sequence is CASSRYRVLDTEAFF. In DNA form, the CDR3 reads TGTGCCAGCAGTCGATACAGGGTTCTTGACACTGAAGCTTTCTTT. The chain has TRBV12-3 or TRBV12-4 and TRBJ1-1; possibly TRBD1 for D (6 bases). The V end lost 5 bases, the J end lost 3 bases, and 16 bases lay between the germline ends. This CDR3 is 15 amino acids long.

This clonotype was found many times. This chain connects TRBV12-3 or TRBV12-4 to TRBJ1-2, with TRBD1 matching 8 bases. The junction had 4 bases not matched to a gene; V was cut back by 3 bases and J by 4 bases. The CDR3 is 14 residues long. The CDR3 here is CASSFRGLTYGYTF. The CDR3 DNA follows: TGTGCCAGCAGTTTCAGGGGGCTCACCTATGGCTACACCTTC.

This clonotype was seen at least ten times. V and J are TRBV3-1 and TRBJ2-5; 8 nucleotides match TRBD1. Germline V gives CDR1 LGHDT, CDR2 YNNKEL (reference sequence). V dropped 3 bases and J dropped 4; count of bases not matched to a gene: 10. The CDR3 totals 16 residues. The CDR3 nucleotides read TGTGCCAGCAGCCAGGGGGTCAGGGGGCAAGGAGAGACCCAGTACTTC. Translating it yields CASSQGVRGQGETQYF.

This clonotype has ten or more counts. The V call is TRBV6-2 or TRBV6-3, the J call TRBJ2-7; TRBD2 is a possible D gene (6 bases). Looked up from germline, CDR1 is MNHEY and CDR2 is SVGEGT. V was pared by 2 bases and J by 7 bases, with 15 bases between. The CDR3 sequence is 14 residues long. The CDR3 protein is CASSYPQTGGEQYF. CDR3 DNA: TGTGCCAGCAGTTACCCCCAAACCGGAGGGGAGCAGTACTTC.

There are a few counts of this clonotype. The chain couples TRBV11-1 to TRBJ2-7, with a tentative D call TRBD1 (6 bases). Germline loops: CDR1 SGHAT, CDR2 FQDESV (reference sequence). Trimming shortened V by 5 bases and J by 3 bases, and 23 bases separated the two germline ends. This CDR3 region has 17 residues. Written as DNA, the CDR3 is TGTGCCAGCAGCCCAACCCCCGGGACAAAATTTCTCTACGAGCAGTACTTC. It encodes CASSPTPGTKFLYEQYF.

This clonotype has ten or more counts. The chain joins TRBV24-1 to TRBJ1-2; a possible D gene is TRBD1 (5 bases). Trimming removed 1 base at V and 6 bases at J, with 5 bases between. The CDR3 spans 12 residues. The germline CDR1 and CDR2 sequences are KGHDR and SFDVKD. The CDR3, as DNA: TGTGCCACCAGTGATTTCAGGGATGGCTACACCTTC. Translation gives CATSDFRDGYTF.

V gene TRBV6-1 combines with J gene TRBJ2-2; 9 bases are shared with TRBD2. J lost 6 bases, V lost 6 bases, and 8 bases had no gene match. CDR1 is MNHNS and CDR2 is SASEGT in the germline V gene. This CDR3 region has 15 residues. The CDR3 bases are TGTGCCAGCAGGCTCGGGACTAGCCTTCCCGGGGAGCTGTTTTTT. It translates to CASRLGTSLPGELFF.

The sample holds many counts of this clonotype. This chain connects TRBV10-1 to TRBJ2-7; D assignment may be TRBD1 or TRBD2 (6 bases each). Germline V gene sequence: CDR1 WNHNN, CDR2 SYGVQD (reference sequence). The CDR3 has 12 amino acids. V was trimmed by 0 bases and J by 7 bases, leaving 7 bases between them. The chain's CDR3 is CASSESGGEQYF. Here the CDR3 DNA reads TGCGCCAGCAGTGAGTCAGGGGGGGAGCAGTACTTC.